The T cell receptor beta chain described here comes from a study of early T cells in non-severe SARS-CoV-2 infection. TCRdb used MiXCR to reprocess the 5' RACE reads, holding one entry per CDR3 protein. The sample has more than 40,000 distinct CDR3 sequences; roughly 4% are singletons. In this sample, this clonotype turned up many times. This sequence was found in an adult who was a healthcare worker with PCR-confirmed SARS-CoV-2 infection or an uninfected control (not recorded which). Sequenced input: whole blood.

This CDR3 reads CASSRLGGDDEQYF. CDR3 DNA: TGTGCCAGCTCTCGATTAGGGGGGGATGACGAGCAGTACTTC. The gene calls are TRBV18 and TRBJ2-7; the D gene is possibly TRBD2 (7 bases). This CDR3 spans 14 amino acids. The germline V gene has CDR1 KGHSH and CDR2 LQKENI. V was shortened by 6 bases and J by 5 bases, with 17 bases between the two germline ends.